Listed here is a single T cell receptor beta chain. Its target is unknown. This record comes from a study of cytomegalovirus exposure and HLA in healthy donors. The study's findings and limits: At a 0.05 false discovery rate, a later analysis found some 18,000 TCR beta sequences to be associated with HLA alleles.

Germline V lookup: CDR1 SGHNT, CDR2 YYREEE (reference sequence). CDR3 length equals 15 residues. V dropped 3 bases and J dropped 2 bases, with 14 bases sitting between them. Vbeta (60) and Jbeta (13) primers were used in the PCR. As processed by the authors: In a later analysis, tens of millions of unique TCR beta chains included roughly 11 million shared by two or more donors. Measured with immunoSEQ multiplex PCR; TCRdb has only the in-frame clones, and not every one. V, J and clone size were drawn from that table, and D and trimming were deduced from the DNA. The table includes around 170,000 clones, about three quarters detected once.

Sequencing was performed on PBMCs. The chain joins TRBV5-4 to TRBJ1-1; D is perhaps TRBD1 (5 bases). This receptor was identified in a woman aged 45 to 65 in good health and CMV-seropositive. The CDR3 spells CASSSAPRENTEAFF. In DNA, the CDR3 is TGTGCCAGCAGCTCCGCCCCCAGGGAAAACACTGAAGCTTTCTTT.